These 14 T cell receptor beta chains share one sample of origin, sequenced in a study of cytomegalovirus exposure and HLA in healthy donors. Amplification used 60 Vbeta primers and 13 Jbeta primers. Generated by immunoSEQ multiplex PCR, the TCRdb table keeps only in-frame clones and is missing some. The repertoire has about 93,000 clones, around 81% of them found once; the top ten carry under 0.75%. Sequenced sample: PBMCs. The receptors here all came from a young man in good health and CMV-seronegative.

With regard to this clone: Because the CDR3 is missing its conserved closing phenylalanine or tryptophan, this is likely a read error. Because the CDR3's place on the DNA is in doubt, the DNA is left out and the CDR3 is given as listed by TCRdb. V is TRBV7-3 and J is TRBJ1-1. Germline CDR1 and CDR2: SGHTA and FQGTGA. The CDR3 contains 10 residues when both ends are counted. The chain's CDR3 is CASSLKGGVN.

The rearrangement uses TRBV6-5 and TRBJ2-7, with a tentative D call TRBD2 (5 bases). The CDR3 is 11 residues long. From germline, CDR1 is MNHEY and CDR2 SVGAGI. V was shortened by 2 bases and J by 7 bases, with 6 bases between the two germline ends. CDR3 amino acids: CASSYRTEQYF. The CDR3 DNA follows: TGTGCCAGCAGTTACCGGACTGAGCAGTACTTC.

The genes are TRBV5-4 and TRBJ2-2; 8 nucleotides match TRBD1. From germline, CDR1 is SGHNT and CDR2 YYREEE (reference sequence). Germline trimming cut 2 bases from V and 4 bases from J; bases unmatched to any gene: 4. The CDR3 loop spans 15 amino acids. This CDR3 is CASSFQGAGTGELFF. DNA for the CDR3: TGTGCCAGCAGCTTTCAGGGGGCGGGCACCGGGGAGCTGTTTTTT.

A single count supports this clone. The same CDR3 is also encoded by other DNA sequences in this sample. This CDR3 is CASSVGQGAYNEQFF. The CDR3, as DNA: TGTGCCAGCAGCGTAGGACAGGGTGCCTACAATGAGCAGTTCTTC. The V call is TRBV9, the J call TRBJ2-1, with 7 bases aligning to TRBD1. V gave up 0 bases and J gave up 2 bases; unmatched junction bases: 2. This CDR3 contains 15 residues. Germline lookup yields CDR1 SGDLS and CDR2 YYNGEE.

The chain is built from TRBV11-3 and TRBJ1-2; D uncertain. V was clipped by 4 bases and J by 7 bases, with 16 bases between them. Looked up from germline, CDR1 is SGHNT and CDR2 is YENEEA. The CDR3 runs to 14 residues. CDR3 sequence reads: CASSSTRPGGGYTF. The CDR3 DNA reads TGTGCCAGCAGCTCGACTCGGCCCGGTGGTGGCTACACCTTC.

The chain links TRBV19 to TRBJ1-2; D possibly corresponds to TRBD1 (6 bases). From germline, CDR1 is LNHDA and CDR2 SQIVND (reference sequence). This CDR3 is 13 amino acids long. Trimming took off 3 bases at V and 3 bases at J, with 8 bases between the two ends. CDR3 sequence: CASSMTGDYGYTF. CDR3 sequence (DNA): TGTGCCAGTAGTATGACAGGAGACTATGGCTACACCTTC.

The CDR3, as DNA: TGTGCCAGCAGCTCGGAACTCCGACAGGGATTCTCTGGAAACACCATATATTTT. Translating gives CASSSELRQGFSGNTIYF. The chain links TRBV5-6 to TRBJ1-3; 7 positions agree with TRBD1. The CDR3 consists of 18 residues. V gave up 3 bases and J gave up 0 bases; unmatched junction bases: 12. Germline V gene data show CDR1 as SGHDT and CDR2 as YYEEEE.

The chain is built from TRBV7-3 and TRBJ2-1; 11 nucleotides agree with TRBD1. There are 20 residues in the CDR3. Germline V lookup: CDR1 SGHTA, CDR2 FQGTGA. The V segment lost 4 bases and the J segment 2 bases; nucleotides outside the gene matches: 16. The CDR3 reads CASSSTGQGATRRTYNEQFF. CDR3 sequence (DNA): TGTGCCAGCAGCTCCACCGGACAGGGGGCGACCCGGAGGACCTACAATGAGCAGTTCTTC.

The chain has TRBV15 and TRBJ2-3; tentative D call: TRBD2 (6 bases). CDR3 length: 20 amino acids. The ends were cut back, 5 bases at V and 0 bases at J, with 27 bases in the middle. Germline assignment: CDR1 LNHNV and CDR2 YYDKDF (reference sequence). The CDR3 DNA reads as TGTGCCACCAGCGATCCGGGGCGTGCGGCGGGGTCCCGTAGCACAGATACGCAGTATTTT. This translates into CATSDPGRAAGSRSTDTQYF.

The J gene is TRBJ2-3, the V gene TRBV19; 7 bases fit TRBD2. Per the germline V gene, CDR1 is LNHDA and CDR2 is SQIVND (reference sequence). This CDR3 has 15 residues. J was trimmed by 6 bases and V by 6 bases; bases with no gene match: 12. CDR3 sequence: CASSRLSGKPDTQYF. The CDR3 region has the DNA TGTGCCAGTAGCAGACTCAGCGGGAAGCCCGATACGCAGTATTTT.

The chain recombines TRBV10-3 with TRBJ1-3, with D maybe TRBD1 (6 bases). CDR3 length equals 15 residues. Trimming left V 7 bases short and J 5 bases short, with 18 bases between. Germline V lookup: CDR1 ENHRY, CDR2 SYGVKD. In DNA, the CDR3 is TGTGCCATCACCCAACCGACAGGCGCCAGAAACACCATATATTTT. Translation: CAITQPTGARNTIYF.

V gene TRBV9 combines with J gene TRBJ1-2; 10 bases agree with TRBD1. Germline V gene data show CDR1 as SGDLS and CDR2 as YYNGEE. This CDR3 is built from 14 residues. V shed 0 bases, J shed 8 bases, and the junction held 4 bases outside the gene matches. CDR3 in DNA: TGTGCCAGCAGCGTAGAAGGGACAGGGGTCGGCTACACCTTC. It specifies CASSVEGTGVGYTF.

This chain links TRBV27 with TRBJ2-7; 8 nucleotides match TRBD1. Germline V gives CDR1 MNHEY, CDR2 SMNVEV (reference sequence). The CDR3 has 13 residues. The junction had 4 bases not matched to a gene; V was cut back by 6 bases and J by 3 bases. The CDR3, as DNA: TGTGCCAGCAGGCGCACAGGGGGCTACGAGCAGTACGTC. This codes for CASRRTGGYEQYV.

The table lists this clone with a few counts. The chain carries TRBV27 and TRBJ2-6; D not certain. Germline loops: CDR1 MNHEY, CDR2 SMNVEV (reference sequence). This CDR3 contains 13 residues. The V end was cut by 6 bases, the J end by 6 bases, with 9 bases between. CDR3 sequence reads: CASSFSVANVLTF. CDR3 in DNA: TGTGCCAGCAGCTTCTCGGTGGCCAACGTCCTGACTTTC.